These T cell receptor beta chains were read from a single sample in a study of cytomegalovirus exposure and HLA in healthy donors. Generated by immunoSEQ multiplex PCR, the TCRdb table keeps only in-frame clones and is missing some. The sample holds 300,000 or so clones, approximately 88% seen once. Sequencing was performed on PBMCs. The receptor source for this set is a man aged 25-40 years in good health and CMV-seronegative. The CDR3 runs from the conserved cysteine through the conserved F or W. Each record gives: clone size, D gene, V gene, CDR3 length, J gene, CDR3 protein, CDR3 DNA. D genes are given only for firm matches. A row's size may be missing; if present it is once, few, many or a size class.

-	TRBD1	TRBV19	14	TRBJ2-2	CASRGRGSTGELFF	TGTGCCAGTAGGGGCAGGGGGAGCACCGGGGAGCTGTTTTTT
-	-	TRBV7-6	15	TRBJ1-1	CASSLDEALNTEAFF	TGTGCCAGCAGCTTAGATGAGGCACTGAACACTGAAGCTTTCTTT
-	TRBD1	TRBV30	12	TRBJ1-1	CAWSGTGAEAFF	TGTGCCTGGAGTGGGACAGGGGCTGAAGCTTTCTTT
-	-	TRBV11-2	12	TRBJ1-1	CASSFPRGNAFF	TGTGCCAGCAGCTTCCCCAGGGGTAATGCTTTCTTT
-	-	TRBV6-1	12	TRBJ2-2	CASSDAVGELFF	TGTGCCAGCAGTGACGCGGTGGGGGAGCTGTTTTTT
-	TRBD1	TRBV6-5	16	TRBJ2-3	CASSFRQGRGTDTQYF	TGTGCCAGCAGTTTCCGACAGGGTAGGGGCACAGATACGCAGTATTTT
few	TRBD1	TRBV11-2	13	TRBJ1-6	CASSSDRALPLHF	TGTGCCAGCAGCTCCGACAGGGCCTTACCCCTCCACTTT
-	TRBD2	TRBV13	13	TRBJ2-7	CASSFRGGYEQYF	TGTGCCAGCAGCTTCCGGGGGGGCTACGAGCAGTACTTC
-	TRBD2	TRBV6-6	14	TRBJ2-1	CASRTGLAGDEQFF	TGTGCCAGCAGGACCGGACTAGCGGGGGATGAGCAGTTCTTC
-	TRBD2	TRBV29-1	12	TRBJ2-7	CSVAGAGGEQYF	TGCAGCGTTGCCGGAGCGGGAGGCGAGCAGTACTTC
-	-	TRBV7-9	14	TRBJ1-5	CASSLGEGNQPQHF	TGTGCCAGCAGCTTAGGGGAGGGCAATCAGCCCCAGCATTTT
-	-	TRBV27	14	TRBJ2-7	CASRGRLGVAEQYF	TGTGCCAGCAGGGGGAGACTCGGGGTGGCGGAGCAGTACTTC
few	-	TRBV7-9	15	TRBJ1-5	CASSLAAGPNQPQHF	TGTGCCAGCAGCTTAGCGGCAGGCCCCAATCAGCCCCAGCATTTT
-	TRBD1	TRBV19	15	TRBJ1-4	CASSFRTGGNEKLFF	TGTGCCAGTAGTTTCAGGACAGGAGGGAATGAAAAACTGTTTTTT
once	TRBD2	TRBV7-8	17	TRBJ2-3	CASSSKRGGLNTDTQYF	TGTGCCAGCAGCTCCAAGCGGGGGGGCCTGAACACAGATACGCAGTATTTT
-	-	TRBV2	17	TRBJ2-3	CASSPLGGGAVADTQYF	TGTGCCAGCAGTCCCTTGGGTGGAGGGGCTGTGGCAGATACGCAGTATTTT